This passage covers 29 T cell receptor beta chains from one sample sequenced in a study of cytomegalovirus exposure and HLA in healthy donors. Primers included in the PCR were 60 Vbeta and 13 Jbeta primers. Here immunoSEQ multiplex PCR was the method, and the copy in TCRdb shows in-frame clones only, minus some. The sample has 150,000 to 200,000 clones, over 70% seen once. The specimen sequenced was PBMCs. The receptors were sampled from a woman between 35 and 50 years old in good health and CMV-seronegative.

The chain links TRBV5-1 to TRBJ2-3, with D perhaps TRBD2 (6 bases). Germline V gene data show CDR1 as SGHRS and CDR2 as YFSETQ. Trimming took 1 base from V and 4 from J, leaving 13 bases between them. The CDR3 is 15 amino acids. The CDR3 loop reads CASSLSGRNPDTQYF. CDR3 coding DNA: TGCGCCAGCAGCTTGTCCGGGAGAAACCCAGATACGCAGTATTTT.

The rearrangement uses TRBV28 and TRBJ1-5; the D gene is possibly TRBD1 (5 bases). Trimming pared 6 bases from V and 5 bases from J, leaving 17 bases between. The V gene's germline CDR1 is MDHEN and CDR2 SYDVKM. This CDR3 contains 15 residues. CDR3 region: CASSSPLGGDQPQHF. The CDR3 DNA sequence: TGTGCCAGCAGCTCACCCTTGGGGGGAGATCAGCCCCAGCATTTT.

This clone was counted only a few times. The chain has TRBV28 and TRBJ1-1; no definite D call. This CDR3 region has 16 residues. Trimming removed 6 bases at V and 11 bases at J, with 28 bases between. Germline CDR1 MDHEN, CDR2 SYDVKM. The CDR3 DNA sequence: TGTGCCAGCAGCTCCGCCCAACGTGGAGGAGGACTGTCCGCTTTCTTT. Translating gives CASSSAQRGGGLSAFF.

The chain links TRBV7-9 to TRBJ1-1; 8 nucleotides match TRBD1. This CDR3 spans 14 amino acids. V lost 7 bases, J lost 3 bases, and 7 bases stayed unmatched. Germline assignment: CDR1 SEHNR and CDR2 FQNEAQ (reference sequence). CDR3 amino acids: CASNPTGEDTEAFF. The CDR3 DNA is TGTGCCAGCAATCCGACAGGGGAGGACACTGAAGCTTTCTTT. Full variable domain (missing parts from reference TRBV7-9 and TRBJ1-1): DTGVSQNPRHKITKRGQNVTFRCDPISEHNRLYWYRQTLGQGPEFLTYFQNEAQLEKSRLLSDRFSAERPKGSFSTLEIQRTEQGDSAMYLCASNPTGEDTEAFFGQGTRLTVV.

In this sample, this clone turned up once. CDR3 sequence reads: CASRTGLGYTF. For the CDR3, the DNA is TGTGCCAGCAGAACAGGGCTAGGCTACACCTTC. The chain joins TRBV28 to TRBJ1-2; tentative D call: TRBD1 (6 bases). Per the germline V gene, CDR1 is MDHEN and CDR2 is SYDVKM. Trimming cost V 6 bases and J 8 bases, with 10 bases left between them. CDR3 size: 11 residues.

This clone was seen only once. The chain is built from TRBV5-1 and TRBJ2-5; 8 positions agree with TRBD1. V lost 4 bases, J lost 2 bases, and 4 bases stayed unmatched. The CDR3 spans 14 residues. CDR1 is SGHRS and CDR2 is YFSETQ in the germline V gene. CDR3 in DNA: TGCGCCAGCAGCATGGACAGGGAACAAGAGACCCAGTACTTC. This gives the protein CASSMDREQETQYF.

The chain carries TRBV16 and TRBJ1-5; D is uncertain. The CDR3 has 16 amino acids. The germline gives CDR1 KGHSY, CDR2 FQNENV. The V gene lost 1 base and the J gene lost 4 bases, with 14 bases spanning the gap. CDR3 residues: CASSQLGPSGNQPQHF. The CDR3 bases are TGTGCCAGCAGCCAATTAGGCCCCAGCGGGAATCAGCCCCAGCATTTT. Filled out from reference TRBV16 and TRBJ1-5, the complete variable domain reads GEEVAQTPKHLVRGEGQKAKLYCAPIKGHSYVFWYQQVLKNEFKFLISFQNENVFDETGMPKERFSAKCLPNSPCSLEIQATKLEDSAVYFCASSQLGPSGNQPQHFGDGTRLSIL.

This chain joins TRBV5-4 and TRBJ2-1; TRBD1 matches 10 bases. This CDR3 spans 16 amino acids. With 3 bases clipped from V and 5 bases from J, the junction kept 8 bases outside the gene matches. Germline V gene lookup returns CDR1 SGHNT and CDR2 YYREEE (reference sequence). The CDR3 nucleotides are TGTGCCAGCAGCTCCGCCCGGGACAGGGGAAACAATGAGCAGTTCTTC. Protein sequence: CASSSARDRGNNEQFF. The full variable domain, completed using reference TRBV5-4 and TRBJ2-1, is ETGVTQSPTHLIKTRGQQVTLRCSSQSGHNTVSWYQQALGQGPQFIFQYYREEENGRGNFPPRFSGLQFPNYSSELNVNALELDDSALYLCASSSARDRGNNEQFFGPGTRLTVL.

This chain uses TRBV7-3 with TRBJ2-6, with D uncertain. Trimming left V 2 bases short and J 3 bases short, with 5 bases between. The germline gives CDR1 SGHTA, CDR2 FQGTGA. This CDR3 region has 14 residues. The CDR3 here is CASSLSYGANVLTF. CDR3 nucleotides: TGTGCCAGCAGCTTATCTTATGGGGCCAACGTCCTGACTTTC.

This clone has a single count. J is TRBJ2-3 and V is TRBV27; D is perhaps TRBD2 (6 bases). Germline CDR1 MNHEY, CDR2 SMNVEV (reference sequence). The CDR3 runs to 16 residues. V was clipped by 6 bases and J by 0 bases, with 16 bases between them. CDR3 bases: TGTGCCAGCAGCTCCCGGGACTTTCCTAGCACAGATACGCAGTATTTT. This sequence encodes CASSSRDFPSTDTQYF.

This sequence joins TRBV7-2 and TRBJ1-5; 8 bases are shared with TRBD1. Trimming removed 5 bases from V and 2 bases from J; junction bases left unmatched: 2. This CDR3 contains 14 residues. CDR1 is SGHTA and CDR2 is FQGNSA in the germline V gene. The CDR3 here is CASSKTGGNQPQHF. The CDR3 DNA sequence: TGTGCCAGCAGCAAGACAGGGGGCAATCAGCCCCAGCATTTT.

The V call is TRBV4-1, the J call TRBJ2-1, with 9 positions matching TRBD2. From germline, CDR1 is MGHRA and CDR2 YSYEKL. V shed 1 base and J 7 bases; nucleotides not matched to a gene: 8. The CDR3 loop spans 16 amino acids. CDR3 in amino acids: CASSQGVAGVSNEQFF. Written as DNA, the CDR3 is TGCGCCAGCAGCCAAGGAGTAGCGGGAGTGTCAAATGAGCAGTTCTTC.

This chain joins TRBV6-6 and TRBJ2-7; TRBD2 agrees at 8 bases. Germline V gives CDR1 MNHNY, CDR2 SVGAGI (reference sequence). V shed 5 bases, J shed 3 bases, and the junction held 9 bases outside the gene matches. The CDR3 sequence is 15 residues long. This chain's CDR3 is CASSTSGTSHYEQYF. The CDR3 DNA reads TGTGCCAGCAGTACTTCCGGGACTAGTCACTACGAGCAGTACTTC.

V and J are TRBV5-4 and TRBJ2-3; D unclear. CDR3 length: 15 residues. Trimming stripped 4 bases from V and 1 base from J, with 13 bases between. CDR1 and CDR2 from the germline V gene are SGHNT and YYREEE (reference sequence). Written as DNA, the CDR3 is TGTGCCAGCAGCACTGACACCCGCGGCACAGATACGCAGTATTTT. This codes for CASSTDTRGTDTQYF.

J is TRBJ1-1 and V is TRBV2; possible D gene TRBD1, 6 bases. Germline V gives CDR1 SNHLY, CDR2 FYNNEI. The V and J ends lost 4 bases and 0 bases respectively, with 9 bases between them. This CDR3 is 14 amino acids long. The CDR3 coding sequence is TGTGCCAGCAGTGGAGAGGGGGTGAACACTGAAGCTTTCTTT. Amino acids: CASSGEGVNTEAFF.

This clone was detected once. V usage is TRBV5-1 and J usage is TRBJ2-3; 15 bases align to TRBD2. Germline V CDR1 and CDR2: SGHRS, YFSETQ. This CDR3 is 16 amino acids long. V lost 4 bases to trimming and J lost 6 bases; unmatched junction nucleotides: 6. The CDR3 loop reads CASSDPGLAGGDTQYF. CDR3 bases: TGCGCCAGCAGCGACCCAGGACTAGCGGGGGGGGATACGCAGTATTTT.

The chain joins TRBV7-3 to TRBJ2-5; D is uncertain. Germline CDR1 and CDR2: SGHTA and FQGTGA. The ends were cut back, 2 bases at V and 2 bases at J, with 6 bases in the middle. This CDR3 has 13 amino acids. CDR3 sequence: CASSLARQETQYF. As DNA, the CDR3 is TGTGCCAGCAGCTTAGCTAGACAAGAGACCCAGTACTTC.

CDR3 nucleotides: TGTGCCACCTGGGGGACCAGGGGGACAGATACGCAGTATTTT. Amino acids: CATWGTRGTDTQYF. The rearrangement joins TRBV6-1 to TRBJ2-3, with 7 bases identical to TRBD1. This CDR3 region has 14 residues. CDR1 is MNHNS, CDR2 SASEGT, per germline. Germline trimming cut 10 bases from V and 3 bases from J; bases unmatched to any gene: 10.

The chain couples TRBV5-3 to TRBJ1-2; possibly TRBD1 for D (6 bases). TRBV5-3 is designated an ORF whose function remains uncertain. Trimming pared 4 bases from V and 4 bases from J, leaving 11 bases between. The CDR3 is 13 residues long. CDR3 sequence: CARSPGTSYGYTF. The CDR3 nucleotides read TGTGCCAGAAGCCCCGGGACATCCTATGGCTACACCTTC.

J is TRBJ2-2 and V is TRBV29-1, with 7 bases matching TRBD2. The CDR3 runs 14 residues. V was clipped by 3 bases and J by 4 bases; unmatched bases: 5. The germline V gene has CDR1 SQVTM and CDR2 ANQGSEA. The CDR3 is CSVEGRGGTGELFF. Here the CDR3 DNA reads TGCAGCGTTGAGGGGAGGGGAGGCACCGGGGAGCTGTTTTTT.

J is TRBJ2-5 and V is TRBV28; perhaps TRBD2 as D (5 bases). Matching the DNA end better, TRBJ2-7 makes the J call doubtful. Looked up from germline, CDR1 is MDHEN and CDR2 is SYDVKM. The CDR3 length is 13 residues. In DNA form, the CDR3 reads TGTGCCAGCAGTTTGGGGAGCTTCTACGAGCAGTACTTC. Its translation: CASSLGSFYEQYF.

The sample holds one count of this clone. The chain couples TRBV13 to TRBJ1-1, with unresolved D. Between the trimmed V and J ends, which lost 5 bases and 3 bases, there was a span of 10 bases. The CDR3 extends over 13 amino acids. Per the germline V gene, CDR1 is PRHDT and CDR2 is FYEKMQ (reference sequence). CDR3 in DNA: TGTGCCAGCAGCCCCCTGCGGGACACTGAAGCTTTCTTT. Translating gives CASSPLRDTEAFF.

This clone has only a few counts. In DNA, the CDR3 is TGTGCCAGCAGCTTAGGTCTACCTCCCACAGATACGCAGTATTTT. It specifies CASSLGLPPTDTQYF. This chain uses TRBV7-2 with TRBJ2-3, with D uncertain. The CDR3 is 15 amino acids. Germline V gives CDR1 SGHTA, CDR2 FQGNSA. The V gene lost 1 base and the J gene lost 2 bases, with 10 bases spanning the gap.

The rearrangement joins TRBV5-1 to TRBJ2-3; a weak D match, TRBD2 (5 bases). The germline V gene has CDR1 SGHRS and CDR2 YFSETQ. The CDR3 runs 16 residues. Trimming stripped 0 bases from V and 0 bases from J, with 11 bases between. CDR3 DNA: TGCGCCAGCAGCTTGGGAGCGGCCGCTAGCACAGATACGCAGTATTTT. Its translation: CASSLGAAASTDTQYF.

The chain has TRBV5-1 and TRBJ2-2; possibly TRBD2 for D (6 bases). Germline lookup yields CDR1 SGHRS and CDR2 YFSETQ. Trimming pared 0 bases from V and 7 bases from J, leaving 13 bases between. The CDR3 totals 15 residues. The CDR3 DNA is TGCGCCAGCAGCTTGGACCTGGCGGGACGCGGGGAGCTGTTTTTT. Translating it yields CASSLDLAGRGELFF.

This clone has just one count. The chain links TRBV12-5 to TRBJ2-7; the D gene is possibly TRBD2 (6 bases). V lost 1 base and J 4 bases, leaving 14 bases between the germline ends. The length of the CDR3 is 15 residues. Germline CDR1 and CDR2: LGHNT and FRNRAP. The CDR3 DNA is TGTGCTAGTGGTTTGGACCGGGACTGGGGATACGAGCAGTACTTC. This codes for CASGLDRDWGYEQYF.

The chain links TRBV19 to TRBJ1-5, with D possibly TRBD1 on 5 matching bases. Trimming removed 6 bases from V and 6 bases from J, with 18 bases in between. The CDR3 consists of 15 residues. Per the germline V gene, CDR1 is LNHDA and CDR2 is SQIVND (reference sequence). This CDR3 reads CASRNSRDGGQPQHF. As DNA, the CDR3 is TGTGCCAGTAGAAACAGCAGGGACGGGGGTCAGCCCCAGCATTTT.

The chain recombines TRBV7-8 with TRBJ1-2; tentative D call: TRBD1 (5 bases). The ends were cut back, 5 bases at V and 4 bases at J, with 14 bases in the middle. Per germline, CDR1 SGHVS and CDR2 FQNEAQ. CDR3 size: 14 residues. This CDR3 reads CASSPGPTSYGYTF. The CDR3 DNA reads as TGTGCCAGCAGCCCAGGGCCTACTTCCTATGGCTACACCTTC.

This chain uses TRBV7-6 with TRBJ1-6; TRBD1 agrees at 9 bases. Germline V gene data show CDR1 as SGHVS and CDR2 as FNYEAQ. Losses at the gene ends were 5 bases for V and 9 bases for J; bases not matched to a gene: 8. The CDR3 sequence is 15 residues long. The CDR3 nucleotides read TGTGCCAGCAGCGTAGGGACAGGGAAGGGTTCACCCCTCCACTTT. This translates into CASSVGTGKGSPLHF.